The TCR beta chain described here comes from a study of blood T cell repertoires in COVID-19 (dated by TCRdb to 2020 to 2022). Regarding the research as a whole: Samples from collaborators originated in the United States, Italy and Spain and spanned both the acute and convalescent phases of COVID-19. The repertoires were released in a freely available public database meant as a resource for research on the immune response to SARS-CoV-2. A de-identified subject ID, COVID-19 status, age in years and sex were almost always included in the sample metadata. Deeply sampled blood TCRbeta repertoires from subjects exposed to, actively infected with, or recovered from COVID-19 were included in the dataset. The prospective study material was composed of cDNA or gDNA derived from T cells, B-cell-depleted T cells, or PBMCs. Samples were obtained from the ongoing ImmuneRACE study (first 160 participants) and from about 1,300 subjects provided by 6 global collaborators. Where available, HLA class I and class II types were taken from metadata supplied by the sample provider and were not determined by assay-based typing. What the research found in general, with its limitations: The quantity of clinical and demographic metadata differed by source and by participant and was supplied without curation.

On this clone itself: Its antigen has not been determined. No base quality information exists; no much larger clone differs at one position.

Each collaborating institution followed its own protocols to collect whole blood in K2EDTA tubes. For TCRbeta analysis, collaborators shipped samples in one of three forms: frozen whole blood, isolated PBMCs, or DNA extracted from either of those sample types. V is cut back by 5 bases and J by 8 bases, with 8 bases in the junction unmatched. From a lookup of the germline V gene (reference sequence), CDR1 and CDR2 are SEHNR and FQNEAQ. The CDR3 runs 13 residues from the cysteine to the phenylalanine. The retained sequence is limited to the CDR3, 39 bases, with the frame set at the first base. TCRbeta CDR3 regions were amplified from genomic DNA by means of the immunoSEQ Assay, a bias-controlled multiplex PCR. In the source study's methods: Within the assay, amplification of reference gene primers was used to estimate how many nucleated cells each sample contained. To quantify the absolute abundance of each unique TCRbeta CDR3 rearrangement, sequence reads were collapsed and filtered. For each sample, productive Simpson clonality was calculated as the square root of Simpson's diversity index over productive rearrangements. As stored in TCRdb, this immuneACCESS dataset retains in-frame rearrangements with V and J assigned. A fraction of the clones does not appear; measured against another copy, unresolved V genes explain less than half of the discrepancy, and the remainder lacks a known reason. The D gene and trimming were derived from the DNA, and the V and J assignments and clone size from that table. This sample gives 200,000 to 300,000 clones in total; more than 80% of them show up just once. The biggest ten clones account for 5.5% of the sample.

This chain joins TRBV7-9 to TRBJ1-2; 7 junctional bases match TRBD1. Sequenced input: peripheral blood. This receptor was obtained from a human donor in a cohort sampled during active COVID-19. The CDR3 amino acid sequence is: CASSPGTAEGYTF. The DNA sequence is as follows: TGTGCCAGCAGCCCAGGGACAGCTGAAGGCTACACCTTC. The full variable domain, completed from the reference TRBV7-9 and TRBJ1-2 proteins outside the CDR3, reads DTGVSQNPRHKITKRGQNVTFRCDPISEHNRLYWYRQTLGQGPEFLTYFQNEAQLEKSRLLSDRFSAERPKGSFSTLEIQRTEQGDSAMYLCASSPGTAEGYTFGSGTRLTVV.